This TCR beta chain was sequenced in a study of cytomegalovirus exposure and HLA in healthy donors. The study's findings and limits: Published work reported that the classifier diagnosed cytomegalovirus status with high specificity and sensitivity. A reported reduction in N-insertions relative to the approximately 600-donor mean was seen in an Asian-associated ancestry cluster in a later analysis.

Although they were nominally healthy when sampled, donors likely had unrecorded immune exposures. With respect to this clone: Its target is unknown.

Amplification used 60 Vbeta primers and 13 Jbeta primers. Only in-frame clones appear in the TCRdb table, and some are missing; sequencing was by immunoSEQ multiplex PCR. The data hold around 50,000 clones, with around 82% observed a single time. The sequenced sample consisted of PBMCs. The sequence derives from a man in his thirties or forties in good health and CMV-seropositive.

CDR3 in amino acids: CASSRQTNYGYTF. The CDR3 DNA follows: TGTGCCAGCAGTCGACAGACAAACTATGGCTACACCTTC. The chain carries TRBV6-1 and TRBJ1-2; TRBD1 is a possible D gene (5 bases). The CDR3 extends over 13 amino acids. Germline CDR1 MNHNS, CDR2 SASEGT. V lost 5 bases and J lost 2, with 9 bases in between.